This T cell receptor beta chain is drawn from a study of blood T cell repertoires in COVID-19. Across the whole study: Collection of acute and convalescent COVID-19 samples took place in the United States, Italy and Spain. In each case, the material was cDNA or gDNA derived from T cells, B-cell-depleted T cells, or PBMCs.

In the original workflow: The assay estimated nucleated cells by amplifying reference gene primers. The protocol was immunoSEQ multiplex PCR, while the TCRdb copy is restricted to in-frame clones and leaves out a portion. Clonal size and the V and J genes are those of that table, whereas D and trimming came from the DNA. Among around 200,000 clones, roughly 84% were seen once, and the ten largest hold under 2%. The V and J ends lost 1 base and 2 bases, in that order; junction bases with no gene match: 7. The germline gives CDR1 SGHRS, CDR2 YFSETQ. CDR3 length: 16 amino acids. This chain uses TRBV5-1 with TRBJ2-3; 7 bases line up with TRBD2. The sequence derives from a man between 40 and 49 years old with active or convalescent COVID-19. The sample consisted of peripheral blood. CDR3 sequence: CASSLLLAGNTDTQYF. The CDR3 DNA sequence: TGCGCCAGCAGCTTGTTGTTAGCGGGTAACACAGATACGCAGTATTTT.